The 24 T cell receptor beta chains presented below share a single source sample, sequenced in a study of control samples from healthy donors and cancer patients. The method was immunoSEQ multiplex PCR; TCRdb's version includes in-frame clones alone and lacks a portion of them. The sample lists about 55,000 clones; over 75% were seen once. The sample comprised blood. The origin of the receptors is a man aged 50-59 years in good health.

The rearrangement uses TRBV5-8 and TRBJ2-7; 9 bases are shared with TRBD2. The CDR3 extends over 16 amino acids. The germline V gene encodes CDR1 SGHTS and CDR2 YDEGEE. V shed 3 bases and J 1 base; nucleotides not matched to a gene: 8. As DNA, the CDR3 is TGTGCCAGCAGCTCGATTAGACTAGCGGAGTCCTACGAGCAGTACTTC. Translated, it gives CASSSIRLAESYEQYF.

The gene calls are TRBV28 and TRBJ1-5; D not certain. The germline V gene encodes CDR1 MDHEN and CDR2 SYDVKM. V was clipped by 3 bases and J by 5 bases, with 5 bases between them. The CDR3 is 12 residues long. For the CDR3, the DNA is TGTGCCAGCAGTTTGCCCTATCAGCCCCAGCATTTT. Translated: CASSLPYQPQHF.

The CDR3 sequence: CASSEPGQPQHF. The DNA of the CDR3 is TGTGCCAGCAGTGAGCCGGGTCAGCCCCAGCATTTT. The chain employs TRBV2 and TRBJ1-5; D is ambiguous. CDR3 size: 12 residues. From germline, CDR1 is SNHLY and CDR2 FYNNEI. The V end lost 3 bases, the J end lost 6 bases, and 6 bases lay between the germline ends.

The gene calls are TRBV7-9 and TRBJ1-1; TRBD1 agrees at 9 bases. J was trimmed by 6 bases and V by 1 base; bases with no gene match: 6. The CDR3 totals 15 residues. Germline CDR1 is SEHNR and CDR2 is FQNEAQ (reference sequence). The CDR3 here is CASSLGQGVGPEAFF. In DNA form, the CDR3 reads TGTGCCAGCAGCTTAGGACAGGGGGTAGGACCTGAAGCTTTCTTT.

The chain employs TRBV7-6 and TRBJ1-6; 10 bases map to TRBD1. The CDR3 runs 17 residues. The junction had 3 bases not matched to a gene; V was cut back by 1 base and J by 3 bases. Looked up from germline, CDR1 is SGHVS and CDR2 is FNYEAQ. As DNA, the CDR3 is TGTGCCAGCAGCTTAGGGACAGGGGGAGACTATAATTCACCCCTCCACTTT. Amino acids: CASSLGTGGDYNSPLHF.

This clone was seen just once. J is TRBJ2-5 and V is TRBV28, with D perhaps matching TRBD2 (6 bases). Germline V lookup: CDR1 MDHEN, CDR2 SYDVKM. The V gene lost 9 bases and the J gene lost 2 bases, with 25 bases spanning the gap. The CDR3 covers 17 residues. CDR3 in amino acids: CASQREVRAGNQETQYF. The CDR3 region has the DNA TGTGCCAGTCAACGTGAAGTCCGGGCGGGAAATCAAGAGACCCAGTACTTC.

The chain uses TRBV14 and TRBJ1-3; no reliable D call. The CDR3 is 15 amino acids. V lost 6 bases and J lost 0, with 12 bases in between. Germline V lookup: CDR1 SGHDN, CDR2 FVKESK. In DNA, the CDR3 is TGTGCCAGCAGTCCTAGGGTGCTCTCTGGAAACACCATATATTTT. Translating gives CASSPRVLSGNTIYF.

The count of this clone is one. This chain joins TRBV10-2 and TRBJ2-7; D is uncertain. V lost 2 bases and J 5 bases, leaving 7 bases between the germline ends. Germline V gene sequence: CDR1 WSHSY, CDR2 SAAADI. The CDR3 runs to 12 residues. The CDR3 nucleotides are TGCGCCAGCAGTGAGATTGGCCACGAGCAGTACTTC. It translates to CASSEIGHEQYF.

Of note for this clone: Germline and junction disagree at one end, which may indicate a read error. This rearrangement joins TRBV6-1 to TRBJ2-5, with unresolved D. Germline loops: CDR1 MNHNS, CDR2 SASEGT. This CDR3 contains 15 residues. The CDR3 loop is CASREGSAYQETQYF. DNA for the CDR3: TGTGCCAGCAGGGAAGGGTCGGCTTACCAAGAGACCCAGTACTTC.

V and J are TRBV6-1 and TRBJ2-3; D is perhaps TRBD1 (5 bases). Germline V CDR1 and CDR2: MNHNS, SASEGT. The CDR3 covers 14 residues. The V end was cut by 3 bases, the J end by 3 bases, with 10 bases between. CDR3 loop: CASSDRAWTDTQYF. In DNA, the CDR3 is TGTGCCAGCAGTGACAGGGCGTGGACAGATACGCAGTATTTT.

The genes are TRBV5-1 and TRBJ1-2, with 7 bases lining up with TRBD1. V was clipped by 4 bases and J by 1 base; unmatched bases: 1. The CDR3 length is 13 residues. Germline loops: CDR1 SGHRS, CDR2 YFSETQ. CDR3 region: CASSRQGNYGYTF. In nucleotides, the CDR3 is TGCGCCAGCAGCCGACAGGGTAACTATGGCTACACCTTC.

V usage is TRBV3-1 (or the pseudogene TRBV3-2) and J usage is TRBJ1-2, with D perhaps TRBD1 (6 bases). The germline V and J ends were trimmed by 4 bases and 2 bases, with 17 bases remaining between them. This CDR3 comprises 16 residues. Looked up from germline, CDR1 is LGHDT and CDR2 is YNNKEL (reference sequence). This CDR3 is CASSPSIWGTNYGYTF. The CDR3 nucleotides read TGTGCCAGCAGCCCGTCTATTTGGGGGACAAACTATGGCTACACCTTC.

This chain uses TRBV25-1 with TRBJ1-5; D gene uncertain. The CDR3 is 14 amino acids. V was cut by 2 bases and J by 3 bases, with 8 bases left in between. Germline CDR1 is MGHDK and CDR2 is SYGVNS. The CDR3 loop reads CASSEIQVNQPQHF. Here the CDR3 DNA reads TGTGCCAGCAGTGAAATCCAGGTCAATCAGCCCCAGCATTTT. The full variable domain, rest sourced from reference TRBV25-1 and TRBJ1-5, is EADIYQTPRYLVIGTGKKITLECSQTMGHDKMYWYQQDPGMELHLIHYSYGVNSTEKGDLSSESTVSRIRTEHFPLTLESARPSHTSQYLCASSEIQVNQPQHFGDGTRLSIL.

CDR3 residues: CASSVAGDTYEQYF. CDR3 coding DNA: TGTGCCAGCAGCGTAGCAGGGGACACCTACGAGCAGTACTTC. This sequence joins TRBV9 and TRBJ2-7, with D tentatively TRBD1 (6 bases). The ends were cut back, 0 bases at V and 2 bases at J, with 9 bases in the middle. The germline V gene has CDR1 SGDLS and CDR2 YYNGEE. The CDR3 is 14 residues long.

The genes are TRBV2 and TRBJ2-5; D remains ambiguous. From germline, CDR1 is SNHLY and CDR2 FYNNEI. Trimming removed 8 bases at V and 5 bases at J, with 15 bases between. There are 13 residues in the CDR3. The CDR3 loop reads CASASAERETQYF. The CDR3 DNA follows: TGTGCCAGCGCAAGCGCCGAGAGGGAGACCCAGTACTTC.

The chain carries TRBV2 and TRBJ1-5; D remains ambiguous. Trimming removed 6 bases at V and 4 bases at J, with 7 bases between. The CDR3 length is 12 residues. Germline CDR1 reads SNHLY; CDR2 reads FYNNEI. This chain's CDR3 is CASRQKNQPQHF. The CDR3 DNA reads TGTGCCAGCAGGCAGAAAAATCAGCCCCAGCATTTT.

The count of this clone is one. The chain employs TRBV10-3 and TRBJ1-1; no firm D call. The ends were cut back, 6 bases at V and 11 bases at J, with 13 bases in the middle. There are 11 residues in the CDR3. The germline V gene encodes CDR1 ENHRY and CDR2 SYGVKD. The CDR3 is CAIRDDLWAFF. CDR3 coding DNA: TGTGCCATCAGGGATGACCTGTGGGCTTTCTTT.

The CDR3 region is CASSELAGGPQETQYF. CDR3 sequence (DNA): TGTGCCAGCAGTGAATTGGCGGGAGGGCCGCAGGAGACCCAGTACTTC. The chain couples TRBV6-1 to TRBJ2-5; 9 bases map to TRBD2. The length of the CDR3 is 16 residues. Trimming took 2 bases from V and 5 from J; bases not matched to a gene: 9. The germline CDR1 and CDR2 sequences are MNHNS and SASEGT.

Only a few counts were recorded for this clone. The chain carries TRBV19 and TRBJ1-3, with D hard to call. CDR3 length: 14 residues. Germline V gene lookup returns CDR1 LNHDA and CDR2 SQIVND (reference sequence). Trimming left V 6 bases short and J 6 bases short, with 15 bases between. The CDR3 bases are TGTGCCAGTAGAATCCCCGGAGGGATAAACACCATATATTTT. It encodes CASRIPGGINTIYF.

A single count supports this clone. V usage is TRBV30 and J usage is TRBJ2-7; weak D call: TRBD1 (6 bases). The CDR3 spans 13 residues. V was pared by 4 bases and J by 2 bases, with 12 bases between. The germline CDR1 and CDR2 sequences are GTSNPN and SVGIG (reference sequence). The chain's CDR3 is CAWNSDSTYEQYF. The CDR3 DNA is TGTGCCTGGAACTCGGACAGTACCTACGAGCAGTACTTC. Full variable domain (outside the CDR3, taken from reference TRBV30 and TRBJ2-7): SQTIHQWPATLVQPVGSPLSLECTVEGTSNPNLYWYRQAAGRGLQLLFYSVGIGQISSEVPQNLSASRPQDRQFILSSKKLLLSDSGFYLCAWNSDSTYEQYFGPGTRLTVT.

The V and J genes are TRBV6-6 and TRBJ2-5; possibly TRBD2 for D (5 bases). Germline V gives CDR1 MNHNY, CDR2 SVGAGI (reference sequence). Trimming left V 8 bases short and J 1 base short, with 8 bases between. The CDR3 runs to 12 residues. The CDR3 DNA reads TGTGCCAGCCGGGATGTCCAAGAGACCCAGTACTTC. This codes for CASRDVQETQYF.

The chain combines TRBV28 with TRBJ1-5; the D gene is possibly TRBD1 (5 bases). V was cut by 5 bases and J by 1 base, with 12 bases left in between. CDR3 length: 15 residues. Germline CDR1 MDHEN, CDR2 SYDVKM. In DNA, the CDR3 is TGTGCCAGCAGTCCGTCAGGGATCAGCAATCAGCCCCAGCATTTT. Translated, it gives CASSPSGISNQPQHF. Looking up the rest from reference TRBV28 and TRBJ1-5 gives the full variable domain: DVKVTQSSRYLVKRTGEKVFLECVQDMDHENMFWYRQDPGLGLRLIYFSYDVKMKEKGDIPEGYSVSREKKERFSLILESASTNQTSMYLCASSPSGISNQPQHFGDGTRLSIL.

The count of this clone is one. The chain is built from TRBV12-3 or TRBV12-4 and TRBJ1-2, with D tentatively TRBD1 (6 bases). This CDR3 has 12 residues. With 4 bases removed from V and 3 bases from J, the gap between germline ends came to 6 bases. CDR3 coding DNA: TGTGCCAGCAGTTCAGGGGACTATGGCTACACCTTC. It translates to CASSSGDYGYTF.

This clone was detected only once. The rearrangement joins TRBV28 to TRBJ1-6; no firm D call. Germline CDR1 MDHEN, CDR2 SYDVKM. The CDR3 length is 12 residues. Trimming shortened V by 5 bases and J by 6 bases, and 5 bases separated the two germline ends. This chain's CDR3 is CASSASNSPLHF. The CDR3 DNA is TGTGCCAGCAGTGCGTCTAATTCACCCCTCCACTTT.